A single TCR beta chain is shown here with its context. Its antigen is as yet unknown. Germline CDR1 and CDR2: SNHLY and FYNNEI. CDR3 length: 13 amino acids. With 6 bases removed from V and 4 bases from J, the gap between germline ends came to 12 bases. The data belong to a study of STAT5B mutations in CD4+ large granular lymphocyte leukemia. Whole-study findings and limits: No patients shared main leukemic clonotypes, though roughly 25% appeared at low frequency elsewhere. TRBV06-family usage was enriched in top patient clones (8/27) versus controls (2/35). Patient CD4-sorted repertoires stayed more clonal than healthy ones after leukemic-clone removal.

This was a survey-level run. Sequencing was performed with immunoSEQ multiplex PCR; in TCRdb, only in-frame clones are kept and a portion is missing. The sample lists about 31,000 clones, 76% seen once, with around 7% in the top ten. Sequencing used CD4+ T cells from blood buffy coats. The chain is built from TRBV2 and TRBJ2-5; D possibly corresponds to TRBD2 (6 bases). The sequence derives from a human donor in good health. CDR3 sequence (DNA): TGTGCCAGCAGCCTAGCGTGGGGAGAGACCCAGTACTTC. It is translated as CASSLAWGETQYF.